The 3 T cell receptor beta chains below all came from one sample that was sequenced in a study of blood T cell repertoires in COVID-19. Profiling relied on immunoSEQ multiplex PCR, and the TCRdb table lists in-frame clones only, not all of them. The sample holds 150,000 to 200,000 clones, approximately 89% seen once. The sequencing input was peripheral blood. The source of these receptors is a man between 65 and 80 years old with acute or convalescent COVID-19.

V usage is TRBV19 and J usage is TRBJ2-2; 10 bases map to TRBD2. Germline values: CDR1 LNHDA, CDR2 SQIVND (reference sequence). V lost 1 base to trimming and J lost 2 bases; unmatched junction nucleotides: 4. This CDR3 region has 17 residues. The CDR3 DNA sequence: TGTGCCAGTAGTATAGGGCTAGCGGGAGTCAACACCGGGGAGCTGTTTTTT. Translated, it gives CASSIGLAGVNTGELFF.

The CDR3 DNA reads TGTGCCAGCAGCCCGGGGCAGGGGCGGGCCGGGGAGCTGTTTTTT. This gives the protein CASSPGQGRAGELFF. V is TRBV11-3 and J is TRBJ2-2; D is perhaps TRBD1 (6 bases). The CDR3 has 15 amino acids. Trimming removed 5 bases at V and 6 bases at J, with 16 bases between. The germline gives CDR1 SGHNT, CDR2 YENEEA. Full variable domain (outside the CDR3, taken from reference TRBV11-3 and TRBJ2-2): EAGVVQSPRYKIIEKKQPVAFWCNPISGHNTLYWYLQNLGQGPELLIRYENEEAVDDSQLPKDRFSAERLKGVDSTLKIQPAELGDSAVYLCASSPGQGRAGELFFGEGSRLTVL.

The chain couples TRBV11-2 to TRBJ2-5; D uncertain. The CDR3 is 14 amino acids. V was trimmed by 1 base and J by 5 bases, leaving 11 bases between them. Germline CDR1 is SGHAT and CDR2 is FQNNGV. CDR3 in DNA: TGTGCCAGCAGCTTAGGGCTAGTTGACGAGACCCAGTACTTC. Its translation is CASSLGLVDETQYF.